This TCR beta chain was recorded in a study of Tregs in tolerant kidney transplant recipients. To note about this clone: Its antigen remains unknown.

General study findings and limits: The small number of patients limits these findings pending further validation.

Profiling relied on immunoSEQ multiplex PCR, and the TCRdb table lists in-frame clones only, not all of them. This table holds roughly 70,000 clones, roughly 84% found once. Germline V gives CDR1 SGDLS, CDR2 YYNGEE. V was shortened by 4 bases and J by 3 bases, with 14 bases between the two germline ends. The CDR3 has 14 residues. Sequenced input: CD4+ T cells from blood. V is TRBV9 and J is TRBJ2-7, with a weak D call TRBD1 (5 bases). The sequence was collected from a human donor in good health. CDR3 nucleotide sequence: TGTGCCAGCAGCATAGGACACGCGAGCTACGAGCAGTACTTC. Its translation is CASSIGHASYEQYF.